This entry describes one TCR beta chain. Its cognate antigen is unknown. J lost 8 bases, V lost 1 base, and 7 bases had no gene match. The CDR3 length is 16 residues. Looked up from germline, CDR1 is SGHRS and CDR2 is YFSETQ. The data are from a study of CD4 T cells in relation to SARS-CoV-2 and coronaviruses. Study-wide findings and caveats: In roughly 60% of donors, memory CD4+ clonotypes crossrecognized SARS-CoV-2 and at least one common cold coronavirus spike. Pre-pandemic and post-infection samples never came from the same donor.

CD4+ T cells from unexposed donors were obtained before the COVID-19 pandemic (2011-2018). Deep TCR-beta sequencing used DNA from uncultured naive and memory CD4+ T cells. Here immunoSEQ multiplex PCR was the method, and the copy in TCRdb shows in-frame clones only, minus some. This table holds about 68,000 clones, 80% to 95% found once. The chain combines TRBV5-1 with TRBJ2-2; 11 bases are a match to TRBD2. The specimen was naive CD4+ T cells from PBMCs. Indicated subset: naive CD4+ T cells isolated by negative enrichment. The source of this sequence is a human donor in good health. The CDR3 DNA reads as TGCGCCAGCAGCTTGAATCCGACTAGCGGGACGGGGGAGCTGTTTTTT. It yields the protein CASSLNPTSGTGELFF.